This T cell receptor (beta chain) appears in the sequencing data of a study of blood T cell repertoires in COVID-19. On the study more broadly: From the United States, Italy and Spain came samples of acute and convalescent COVID-19. PBMCs, B-cell-depleted T cells, or T cells provided the cDNA or gDNA that made up the material.

This clone has a single count. As handled by the study authors: Counts of nucleated cells, estimated from reference gene primer amplification, were obtained. Sequencing was performed with immunoSEQ multiplex PCR; in TCRdb, only in-frame clones are kept and a portion is missing. D and trimming come from the DNA, and the V and J calls and clone size come from that table. The repertoire has 150,000 to 200,000 clones, just over 85% of them found once; the top ten carry under 9.5%. The CDR3 is 15 residues long. Germline CDR1 is LNHDA and CDR2 is SQIVND (reference sequence). V gave up 4 bases and J gave up 7 bases; unmatched junction bases: 12.

Sequencing was performed on peripheral blood. J is TRBJ2-7 and V is TRBV19; 8 nucleotides match TRBD1. The sequence was obtained from a man between 50 and 59 years old with active or convalescent COVID-19. The CDR3 is CASSSPGTGNFEQYF. In nucleotides, the CDR3 is TGTGCCAGTAGTAGCCCCGGGACAGGTAATTTTGAGCAGTACTTC.